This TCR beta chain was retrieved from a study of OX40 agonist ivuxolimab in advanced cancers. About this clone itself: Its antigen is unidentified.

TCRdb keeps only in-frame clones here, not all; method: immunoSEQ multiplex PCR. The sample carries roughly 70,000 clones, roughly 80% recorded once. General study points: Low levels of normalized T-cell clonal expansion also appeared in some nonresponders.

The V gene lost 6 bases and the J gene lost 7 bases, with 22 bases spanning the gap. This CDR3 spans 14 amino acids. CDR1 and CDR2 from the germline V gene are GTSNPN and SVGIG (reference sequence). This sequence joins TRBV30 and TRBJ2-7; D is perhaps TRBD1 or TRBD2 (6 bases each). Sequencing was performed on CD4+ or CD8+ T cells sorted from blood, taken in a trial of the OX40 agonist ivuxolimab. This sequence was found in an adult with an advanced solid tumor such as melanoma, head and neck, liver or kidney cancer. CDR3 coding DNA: TGTGCCTGTCAACGAAGGGGGGACTTTCGAGAGCAGTACTTC. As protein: CACQRRGDFREQYF.